Given below is one T cell receptor (beta chain) in context. This entry belongs to a study of control samples from healthy donors and cancer patients. CDR1 and CDR2 (germline): MNHNY, SVGAGI (reference sequence). The CDR3 extends over 15 amino acids. Trimming cost V 2 bases and J 4 bases; bases outside gene matches: 3. Clones were sequenced by immunoSEQ multiplex PCR, and TCRdb holds only the in-frame ones, with some missing. There are around 64,000 clones in the sample; about nine tenths occur only once, and approximately 5.1% lies in the top ten. Sequencing was performed on PBMCs. The sequence derives from a man in his fifties or sixties with colorectal cancer. The chain combines TRBV6-6 with TRBJ2-5; TRBD2 aligns across 11 bases. The CDR3 nucleotides are TGTGCCAGCAGTTACCTCACTAGCGGGGGAGAGACCCAGTACTTC. Translation gives CASSYLTSGGETQYF.